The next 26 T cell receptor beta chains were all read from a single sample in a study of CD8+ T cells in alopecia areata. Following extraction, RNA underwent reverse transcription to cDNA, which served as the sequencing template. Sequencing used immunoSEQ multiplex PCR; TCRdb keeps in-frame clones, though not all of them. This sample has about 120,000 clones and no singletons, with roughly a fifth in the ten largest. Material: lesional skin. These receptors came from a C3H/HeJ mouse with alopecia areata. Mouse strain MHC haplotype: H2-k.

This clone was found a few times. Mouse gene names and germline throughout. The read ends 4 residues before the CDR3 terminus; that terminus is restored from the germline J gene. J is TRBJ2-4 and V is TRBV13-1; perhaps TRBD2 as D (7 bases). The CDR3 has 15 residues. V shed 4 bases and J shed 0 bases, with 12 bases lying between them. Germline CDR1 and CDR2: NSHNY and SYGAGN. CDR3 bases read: TGTGCCAGCAGTCCTCTGGGGGCTAGTCAAAAC. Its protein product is CASSPLGASQN. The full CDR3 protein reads CASSPLGASQNTLYF.

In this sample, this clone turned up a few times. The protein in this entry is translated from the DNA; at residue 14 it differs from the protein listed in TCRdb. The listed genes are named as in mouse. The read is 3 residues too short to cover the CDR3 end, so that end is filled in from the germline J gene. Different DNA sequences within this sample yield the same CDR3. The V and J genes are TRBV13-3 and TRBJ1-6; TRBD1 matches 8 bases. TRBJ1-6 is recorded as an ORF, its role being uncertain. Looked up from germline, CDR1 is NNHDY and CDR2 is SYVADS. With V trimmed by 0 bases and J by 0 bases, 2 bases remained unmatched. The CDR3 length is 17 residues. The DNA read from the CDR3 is TGTGCCAGCAGTGATGCAGACAGGGGTTCCTATAATTCGCCC. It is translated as CASSDADRGSYNSP. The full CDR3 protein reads CASSDADRGSYNSPLYF.

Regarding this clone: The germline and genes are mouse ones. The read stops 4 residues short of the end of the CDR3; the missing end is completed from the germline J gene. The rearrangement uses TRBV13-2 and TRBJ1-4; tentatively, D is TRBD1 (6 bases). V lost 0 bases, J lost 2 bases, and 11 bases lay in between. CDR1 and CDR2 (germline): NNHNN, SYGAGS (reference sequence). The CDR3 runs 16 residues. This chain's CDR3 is CASGDEGGLSNERLFF. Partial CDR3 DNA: TGTGCCAGCGGTGATGAGGGGGGGCTATCCAACGAA.

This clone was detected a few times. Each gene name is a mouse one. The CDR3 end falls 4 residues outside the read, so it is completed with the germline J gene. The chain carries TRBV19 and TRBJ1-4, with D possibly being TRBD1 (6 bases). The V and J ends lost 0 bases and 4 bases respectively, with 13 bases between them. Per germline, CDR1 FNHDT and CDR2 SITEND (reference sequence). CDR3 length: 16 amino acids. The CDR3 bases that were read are TGTGCCAGCAGTATAGATCCGGGACAAAACAACGAA. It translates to CASSIDPGQNNE. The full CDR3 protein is CASSIDPGQNNERLFF.

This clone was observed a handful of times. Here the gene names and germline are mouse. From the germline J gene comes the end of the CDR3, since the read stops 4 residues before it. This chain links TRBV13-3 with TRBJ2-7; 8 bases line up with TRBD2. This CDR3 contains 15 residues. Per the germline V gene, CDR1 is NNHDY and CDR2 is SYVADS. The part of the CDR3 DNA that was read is TGTGCCAGCAGTGATGACCTGGGGGGCGTTTAT. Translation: CASSDDLGGVY. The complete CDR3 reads CASSDDLGGVYEQYF.

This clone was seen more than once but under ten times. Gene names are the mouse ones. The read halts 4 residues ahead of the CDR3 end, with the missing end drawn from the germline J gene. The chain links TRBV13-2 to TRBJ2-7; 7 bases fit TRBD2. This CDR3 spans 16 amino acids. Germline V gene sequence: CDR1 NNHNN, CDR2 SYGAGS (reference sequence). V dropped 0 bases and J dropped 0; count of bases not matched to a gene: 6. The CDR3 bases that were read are TGTGCCAGCGGTGATGCGGCTGGGGGAAGCTCCTAT. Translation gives CASGDAAGGSSY. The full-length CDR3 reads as CASGDAAGGSSYEQYF.

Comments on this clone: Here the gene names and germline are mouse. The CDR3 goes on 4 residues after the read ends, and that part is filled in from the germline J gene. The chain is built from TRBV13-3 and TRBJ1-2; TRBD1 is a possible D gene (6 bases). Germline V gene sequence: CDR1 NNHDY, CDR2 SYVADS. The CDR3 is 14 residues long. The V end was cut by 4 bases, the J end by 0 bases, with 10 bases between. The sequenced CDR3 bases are TGTGCCAGCAGTAGGGGGGGGTCAAACTCC. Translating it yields CASSRGGSNS. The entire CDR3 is CASSRGGSNSDYTF.

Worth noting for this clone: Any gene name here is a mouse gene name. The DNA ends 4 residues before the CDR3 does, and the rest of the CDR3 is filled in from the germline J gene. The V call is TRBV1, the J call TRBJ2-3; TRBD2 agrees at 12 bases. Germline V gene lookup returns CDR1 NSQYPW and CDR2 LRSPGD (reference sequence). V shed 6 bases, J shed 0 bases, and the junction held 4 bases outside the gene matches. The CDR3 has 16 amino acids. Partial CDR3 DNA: TGCACCTGCAGAGACTGGGGGGGCGCGAGTGCAGAA. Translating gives CTCRDWGGASAE. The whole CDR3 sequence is CTCRDWGGASAETLYF.

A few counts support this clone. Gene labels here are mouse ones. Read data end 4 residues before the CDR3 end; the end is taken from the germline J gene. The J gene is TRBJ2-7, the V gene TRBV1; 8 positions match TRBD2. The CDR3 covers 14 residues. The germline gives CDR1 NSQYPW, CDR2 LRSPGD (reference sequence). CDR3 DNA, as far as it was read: TGCACCTGCAGTGGACGGGGGGGCGCGGAT. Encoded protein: CTCSGRGGAD. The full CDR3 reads CTCSGRGGADEQYF.

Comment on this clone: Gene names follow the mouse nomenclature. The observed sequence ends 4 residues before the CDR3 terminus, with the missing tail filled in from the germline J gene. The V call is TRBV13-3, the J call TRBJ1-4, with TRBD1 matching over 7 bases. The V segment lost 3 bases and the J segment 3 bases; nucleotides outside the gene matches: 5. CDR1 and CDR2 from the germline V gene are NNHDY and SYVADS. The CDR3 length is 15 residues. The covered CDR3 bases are TGTGCCAGCAGTGGGAGACAGGGCCCCAACGAA. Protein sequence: CASSGRQGPNE. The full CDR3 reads CASSGRQGPNERLFF. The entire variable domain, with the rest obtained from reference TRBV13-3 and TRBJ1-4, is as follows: EAAVTQSPRSKVAVTGGKVTLSCHQTNNHDYMYWYRQDTGHGLRLIHYSYVADSTEKGDIPDGYKASRPSQENFSLILELASLSQTAVYFCASSGRQGPNERLFFGHGTKLSVL.

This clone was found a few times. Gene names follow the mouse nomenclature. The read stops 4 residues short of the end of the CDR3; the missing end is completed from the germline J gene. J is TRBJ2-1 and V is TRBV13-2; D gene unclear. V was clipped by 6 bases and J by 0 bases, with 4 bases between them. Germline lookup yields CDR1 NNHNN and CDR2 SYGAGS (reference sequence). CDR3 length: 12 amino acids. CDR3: CASDSNYAEQFF. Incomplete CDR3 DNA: TGTGCCAGCGACAGTAACTATGCT.

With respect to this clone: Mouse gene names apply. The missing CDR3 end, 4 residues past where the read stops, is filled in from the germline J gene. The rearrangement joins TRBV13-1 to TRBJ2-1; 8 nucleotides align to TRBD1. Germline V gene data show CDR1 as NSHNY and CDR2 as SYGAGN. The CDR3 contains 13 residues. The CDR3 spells CASSHRGEAEQFF. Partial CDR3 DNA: TGTGCCAGCAGCCACAGGGGGGAGGCT.

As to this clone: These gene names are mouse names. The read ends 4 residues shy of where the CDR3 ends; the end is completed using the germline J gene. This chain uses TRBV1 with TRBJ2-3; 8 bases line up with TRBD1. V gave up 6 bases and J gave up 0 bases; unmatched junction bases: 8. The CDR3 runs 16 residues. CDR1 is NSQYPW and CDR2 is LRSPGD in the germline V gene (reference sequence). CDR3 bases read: TGCACCTGCAGGGTGACAGGGGAAAATAGTGCAGAA. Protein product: CTCRVTGENSAE. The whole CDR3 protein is CTCRVTGENSAETLYF.

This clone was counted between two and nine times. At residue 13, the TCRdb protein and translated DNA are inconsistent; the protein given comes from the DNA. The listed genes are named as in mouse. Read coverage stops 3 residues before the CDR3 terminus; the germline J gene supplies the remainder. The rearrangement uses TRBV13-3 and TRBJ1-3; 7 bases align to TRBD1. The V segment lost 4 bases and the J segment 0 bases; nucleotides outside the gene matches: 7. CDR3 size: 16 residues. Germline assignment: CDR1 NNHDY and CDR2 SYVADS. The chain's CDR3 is CASSPGTANSGNTLYF. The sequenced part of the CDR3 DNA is TGTGCCAGCAGTCCTGGGACAGCGAATTCTGGAAATACG.

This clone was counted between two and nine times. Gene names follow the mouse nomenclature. CDR3 DNA, as far as it was read: TGTGCCAGCAGTGAGATGCCAGTTCAAAAC. Its protein product is CASSEMPVQN. The CDR3 in full is CASSEMPVQNTLYF. The V call is TRBV13-3, the J call TRBJ2-4, with D unresolved. The read falls 4 residues short of the CDR3 end, and the missing part is taken from the germline J gene. The CDR3 runs to 14 residues. V was pared by 2 bases and J by 2 bases, with 9 bases between. CDR1 NNHDY and CDR2 SYVADS come from the germline V gene. The full variable domain, its missing parts supplied by reference TRBV13-3 and TRBJ2-4, is EAAVTQSPRSKVAVTGGKVTLSCHQTNNHDYMYWYRQDTGHGLRLIHYSYVADSTEKGDIPDGYKASRPSQENFSLILELASLSQTAVYFCASSEMPVQNTLYFGAGTRLSVL.

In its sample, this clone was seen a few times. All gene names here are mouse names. CDR3 sequence reads: CASSEGWGESAETLYF. Incomplete CDR3 DNA: TGTGCCAGCAGTGAGGGCTGGGGGGAGAGTGCAGAA. V is TRBV13-3 and J is TRBJ2-3; the match to TRBD2 covers 8 bases. From the germline J gene comes the end of the CDR3, since the read stops 4 residues before it. After removal of 2 bases from V and 0 bases from J, the junction contained 5 bases not matched to a gene. The CDR3 spans 16 residues. Germline assignment: CDR1 NNHDY and CDR2 SYVADS.

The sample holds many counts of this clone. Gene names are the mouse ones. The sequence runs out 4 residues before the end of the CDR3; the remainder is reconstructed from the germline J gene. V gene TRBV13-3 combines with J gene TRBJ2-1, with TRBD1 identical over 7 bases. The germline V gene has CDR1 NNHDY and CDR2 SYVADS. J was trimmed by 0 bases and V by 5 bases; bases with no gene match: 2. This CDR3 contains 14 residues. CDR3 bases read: TGTGCCAGCAGGGGACAGCTTAACTATGCT. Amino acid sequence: CASRGQLNYA. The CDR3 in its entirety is CASRGQLNYAEQFF.

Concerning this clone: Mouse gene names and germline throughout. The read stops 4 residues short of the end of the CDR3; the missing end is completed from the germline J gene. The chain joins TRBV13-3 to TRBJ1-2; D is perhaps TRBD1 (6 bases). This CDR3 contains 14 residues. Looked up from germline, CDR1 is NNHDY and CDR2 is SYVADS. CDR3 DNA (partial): TGTGCCAGCAGTGACGCTGGGGGGGCGAGC. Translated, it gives CASSDAGGAS. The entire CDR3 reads CASSDAGGASDYTF.

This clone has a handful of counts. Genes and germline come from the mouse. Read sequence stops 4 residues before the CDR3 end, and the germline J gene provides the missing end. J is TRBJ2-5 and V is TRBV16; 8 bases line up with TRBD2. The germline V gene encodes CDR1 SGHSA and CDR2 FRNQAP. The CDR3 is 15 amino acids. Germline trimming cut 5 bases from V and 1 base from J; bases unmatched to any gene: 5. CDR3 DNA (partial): TGTGCAAGCAGCCCACCGGACTGGGACCAAGAC. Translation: CASSPPDWDQD. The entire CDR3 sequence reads CASSPPDWDQDTQYF.

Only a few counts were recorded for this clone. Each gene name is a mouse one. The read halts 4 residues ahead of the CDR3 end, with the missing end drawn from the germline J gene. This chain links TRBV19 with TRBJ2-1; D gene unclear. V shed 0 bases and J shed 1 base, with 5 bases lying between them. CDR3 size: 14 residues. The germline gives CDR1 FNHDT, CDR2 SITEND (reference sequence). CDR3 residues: CASSIVWNYAEQFF. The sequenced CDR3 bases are TGTGCCAGCAGTATAGTCTGGAACTATGCT. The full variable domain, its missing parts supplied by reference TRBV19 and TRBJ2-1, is GGIITQTPKFLIGQEGQKLTLKCQQNFNHDTMYWYRQDSGKGLRLIYYSITENDLQKGDLSEGYDASREKKSSFSLTVTSAQKNEMAVFLCASSIVWNYAEQFFGPGTRLTVL.

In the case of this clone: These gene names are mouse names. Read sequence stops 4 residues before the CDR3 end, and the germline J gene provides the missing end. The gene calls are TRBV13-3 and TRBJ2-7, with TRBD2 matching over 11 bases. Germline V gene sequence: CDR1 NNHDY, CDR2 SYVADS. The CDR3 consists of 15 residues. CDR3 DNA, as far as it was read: TGTGCCAGCAGGGTCTCGACTGGGGGGGATTAT. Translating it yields CASRVSTGGDY. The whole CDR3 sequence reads CASRVSTGGDYEQYF.

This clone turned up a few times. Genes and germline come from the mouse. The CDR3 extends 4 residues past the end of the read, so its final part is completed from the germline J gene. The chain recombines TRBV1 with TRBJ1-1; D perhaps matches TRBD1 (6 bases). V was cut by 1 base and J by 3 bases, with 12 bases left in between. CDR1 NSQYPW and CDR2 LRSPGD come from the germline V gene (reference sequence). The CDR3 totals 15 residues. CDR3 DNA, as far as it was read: TGCACCTGCAGTGCAGCACAGGGAACGTACACA. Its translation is CTCSAAQGTYT. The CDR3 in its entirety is CTCSAAQGTYTEVFF.

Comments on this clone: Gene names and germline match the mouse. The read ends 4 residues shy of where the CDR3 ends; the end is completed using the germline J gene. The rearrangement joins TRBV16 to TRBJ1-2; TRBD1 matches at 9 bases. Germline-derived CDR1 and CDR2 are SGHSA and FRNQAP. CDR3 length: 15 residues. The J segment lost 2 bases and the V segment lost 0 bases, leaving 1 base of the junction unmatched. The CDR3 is CASSLDGTGNSDYTF. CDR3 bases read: TGTGCAAGCAGCTTAGATGGGACAGGGAACTCC.

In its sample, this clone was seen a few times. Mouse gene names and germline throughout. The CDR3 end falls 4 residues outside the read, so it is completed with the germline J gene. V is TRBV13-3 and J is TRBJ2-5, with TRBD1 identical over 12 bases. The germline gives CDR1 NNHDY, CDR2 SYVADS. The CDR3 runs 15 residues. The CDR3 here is CASSEGTGGGDTQYF. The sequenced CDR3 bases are TGTGCCAGCAGTGAAGGGACAGGGGGCGGAGAC.

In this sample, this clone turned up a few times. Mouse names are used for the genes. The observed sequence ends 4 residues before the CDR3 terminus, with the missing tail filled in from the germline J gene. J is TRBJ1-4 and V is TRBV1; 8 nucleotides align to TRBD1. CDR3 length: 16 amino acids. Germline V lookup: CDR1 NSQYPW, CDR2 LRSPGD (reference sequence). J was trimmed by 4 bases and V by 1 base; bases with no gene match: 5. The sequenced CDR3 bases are TGCACCTGCAGTGCAGCTTGGACAGGGAACAACGAA. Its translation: CTCSAAWTGNNE. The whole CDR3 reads CTCSAAWTGNNERLFF.

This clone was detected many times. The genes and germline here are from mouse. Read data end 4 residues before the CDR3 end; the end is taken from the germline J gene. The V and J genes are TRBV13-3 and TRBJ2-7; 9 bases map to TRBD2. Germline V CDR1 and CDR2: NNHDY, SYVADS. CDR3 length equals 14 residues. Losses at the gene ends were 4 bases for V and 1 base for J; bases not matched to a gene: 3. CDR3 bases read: TGTGCCAGCAGTCTGGGACTGGGTTCCTAT. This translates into CASSLGLGSY. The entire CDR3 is CASSLGLGSYEQYF.